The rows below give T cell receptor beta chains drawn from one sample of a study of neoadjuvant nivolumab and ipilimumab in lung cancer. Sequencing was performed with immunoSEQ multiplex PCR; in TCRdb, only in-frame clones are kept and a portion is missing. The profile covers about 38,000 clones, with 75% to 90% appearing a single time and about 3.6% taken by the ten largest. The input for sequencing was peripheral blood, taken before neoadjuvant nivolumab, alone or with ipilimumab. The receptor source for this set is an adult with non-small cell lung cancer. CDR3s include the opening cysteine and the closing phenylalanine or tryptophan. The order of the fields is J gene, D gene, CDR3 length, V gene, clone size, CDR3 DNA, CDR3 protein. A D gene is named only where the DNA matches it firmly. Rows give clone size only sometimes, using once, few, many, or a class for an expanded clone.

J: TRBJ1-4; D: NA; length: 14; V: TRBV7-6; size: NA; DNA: TGTGCCAGCAGCTGGGGACAAGGATCTGAAAAACTGTTTTTT; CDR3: CASSWGQGSEKLFF
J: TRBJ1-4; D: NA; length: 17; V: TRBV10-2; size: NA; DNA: TGCGCCAGCAGACCGGTCATGCTCCAGTCAACTAATGAAAAACTGTTTTTT; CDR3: CASRPVMLQSTNEKLFF
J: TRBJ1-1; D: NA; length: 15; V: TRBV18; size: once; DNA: TGTGCCAGCTCACCACCTTTGTCAGAGAGAGGTCTGAGGTACTTT; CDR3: CASSPPLSERGLRYF
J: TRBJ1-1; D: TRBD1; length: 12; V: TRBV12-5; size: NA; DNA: TGTGCTAGTGGTTTGGGGCAGGGGGCCGCTTTCTTT; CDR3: CASGLGQGAAFF
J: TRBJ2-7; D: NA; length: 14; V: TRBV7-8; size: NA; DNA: TGTGCCAGCAGTCCAGACAGGACTCGGGACGAGCAGTACTTC; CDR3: CASSPDRTRDEQYF
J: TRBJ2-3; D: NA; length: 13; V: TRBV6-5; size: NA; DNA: TGTGCCAGCAGTGACACGGGGGCAGATACGCAGTATTTT; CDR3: CASSDTGADTQYF
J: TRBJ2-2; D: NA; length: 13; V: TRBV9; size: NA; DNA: TGTGCCAGCAGCGTAGATGCGACCGGGGAGCTGTTTTTT; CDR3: CASSVDATGELFF
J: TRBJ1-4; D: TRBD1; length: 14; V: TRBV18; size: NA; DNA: TGTGCCAGCTCCCGGGACAGCTATAATGAAAAACTGTTTTTT; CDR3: CASSRDSYNEKLFF
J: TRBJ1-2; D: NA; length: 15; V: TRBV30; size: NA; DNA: TGTGCCTGGAGTGCAGGACAGATCATGCGTTATGGCTACACCTTC; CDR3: CAWSAGQIMRYGYTF
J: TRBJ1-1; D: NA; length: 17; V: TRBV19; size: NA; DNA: TGTGCCAGTAGGCCTGGTGACAGGAGAAGTAGTAACACTGAAGCTTTCTTT; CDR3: CASRPGDRRSSNTEAFF
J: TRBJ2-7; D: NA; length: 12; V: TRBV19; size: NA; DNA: TGTGCCATCACGGGGCGTTCCTACGAGCAGTACTTC; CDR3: CAITGRSYEQYF
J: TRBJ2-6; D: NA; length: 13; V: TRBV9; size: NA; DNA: TGTGCCAGCAGCGTAGCTGGGGCCAACGTCCTGACTTTC; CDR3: CASSVAGANVLTF
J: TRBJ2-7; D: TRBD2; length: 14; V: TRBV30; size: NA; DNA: TGTGCCTGGAGTCCCTCGGCTAGCGGCTACGAGCAGTACTTC; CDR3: CAWSPSASGYEQYF
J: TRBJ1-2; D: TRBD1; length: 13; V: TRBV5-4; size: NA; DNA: TGTGCCAGTTTCGACAGGGTGGGAGTTGGCTACACCTTC; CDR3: CASFDRVGVGYTF
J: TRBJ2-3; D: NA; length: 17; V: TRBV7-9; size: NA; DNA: TGTGCCAGCAGCCCTCGTTTGCGGATGATTAGCACAGATACGCAGTATTTT; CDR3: CASSPRLRMISTDTQYF
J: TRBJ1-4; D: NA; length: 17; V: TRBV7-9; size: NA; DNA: TGTGCCAGCAGCTTAGTATGGGGGGGACGCGACGGGATCAAACTGTTTTTT; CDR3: CASSLVWGGRDGIKLFF
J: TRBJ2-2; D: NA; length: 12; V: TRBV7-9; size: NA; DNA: TGTGCCAGCAGCTTCGGGGCCGGGGAGCTGTTTTTT; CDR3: CASSFGAGELFF
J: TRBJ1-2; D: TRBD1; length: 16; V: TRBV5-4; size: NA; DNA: TGTGCCAGCAGCTTTGCCCGACAGGGGAAAAGGGATGGCTACACCTTC; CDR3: CASSFARQGKRDGYTF
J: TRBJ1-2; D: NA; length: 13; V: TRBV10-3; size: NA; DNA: TGTGCCATCAGGGTCGGGCAGGGCTATGGCTACACCTTC; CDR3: CAIRVGQGYGYTF
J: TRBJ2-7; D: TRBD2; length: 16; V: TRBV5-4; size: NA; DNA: TGTGCCAGCAGCCTCTCCAGACTAGCGGGAGTAATGGAGCAGTACTTC; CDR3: CASSLSRLAGVMEQYF
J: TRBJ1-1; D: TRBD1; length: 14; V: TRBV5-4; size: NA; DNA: TGTGCCAGCAGCTTGAGGCAGGGGGCGACTGAAGCTTTCTTT; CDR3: CASSLRQGATEAFF
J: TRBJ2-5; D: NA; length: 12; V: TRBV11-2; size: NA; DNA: TGTGCCAGCAGCGGGAGCCAAGAGACCCAGTACTTC; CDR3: CASSGSQETQYF
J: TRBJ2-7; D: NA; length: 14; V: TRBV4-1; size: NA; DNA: TGCGCCAGCAGCCGCGGCGGGTCCTCCTACGAGCAGTACTTC; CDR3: CASSRGGSSYEQYF
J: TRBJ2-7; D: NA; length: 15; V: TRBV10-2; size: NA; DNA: TGCGCCAGCAGTGAGGTGGGGGGACACTCCTACGAGCAGTACTTC; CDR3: CASSEVGGHSYEQYF
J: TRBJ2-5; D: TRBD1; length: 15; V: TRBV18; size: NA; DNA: TGTGCCAGCTCACCCCGCGACAGGGAACAAGAGACCCAGTACTTC; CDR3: CASSPRDREQETQYF
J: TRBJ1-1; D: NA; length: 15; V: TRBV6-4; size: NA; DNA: TGTGCCAGCAGGGGGAGGGTGGTCCCGAACACTGAAGCTTTCTTT; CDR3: CASRGRVVPNTEAFF
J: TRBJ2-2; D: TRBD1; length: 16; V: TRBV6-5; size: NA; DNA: TGTGCCAGCAGTTCCGGACAGGGGAGGGGCACCGGGGAGCTGTTTTTT; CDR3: CASSSGQGRGTGELFF
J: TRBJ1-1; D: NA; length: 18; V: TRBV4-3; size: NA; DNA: TGCGCCAGCAGCCCCTCCCGCGGGGCAACGGGGGAAAGGACTGAAGCTTTCTTT; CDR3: CASSPSRGATGERTEAFF
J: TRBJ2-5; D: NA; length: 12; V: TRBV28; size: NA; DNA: TGTGCCAGCAGGCTGGGCGTGGAGACCCAGTACTTC; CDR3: CASRLGVETQYF
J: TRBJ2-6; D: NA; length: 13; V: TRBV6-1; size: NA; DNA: TGTGCCAGCCTAGGGACAGGGGCCAACGTCCTGACTTTC; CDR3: CASLGTGANVLTF
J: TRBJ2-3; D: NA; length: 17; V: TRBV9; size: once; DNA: TGTGCCAGCAGCGAACCAAAAAGGACGGTCAGCACAGATACGCAGTATTTT; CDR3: CASSEPKRTVSTDTQYF
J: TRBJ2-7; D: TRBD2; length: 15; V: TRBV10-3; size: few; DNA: TGTGCCATCAGTGGGCTAGCGGGAGGAAGCTACGAGCAGTACTTC; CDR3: CAISGLAGGSYEQYF
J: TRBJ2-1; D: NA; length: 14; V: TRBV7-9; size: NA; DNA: TGTGCCAGCAGCTTAATTATAAGCTCCGATGAGCAGTTCTTC; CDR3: CASSLIISSDEQFF
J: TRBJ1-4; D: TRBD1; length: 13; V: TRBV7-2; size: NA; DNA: TGTGCCAGCAGTCGACAGGGGAATGAAAAACTGTTTTTT; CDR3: CASSRQGNEKLFF
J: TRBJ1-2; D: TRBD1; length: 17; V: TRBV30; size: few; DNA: TGTGCCTGGAGTCTAATACCCGGGACAGGGGGCGCATATGGCTACACCTTC; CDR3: CAWSLIPGTGGAYGYTF
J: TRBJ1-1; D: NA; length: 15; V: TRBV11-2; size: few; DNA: TGTGCCAGCAGCTTAACGACGACACAGAACACTGAAGCTTTCTTT; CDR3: CASSLTTTQNTEAFF
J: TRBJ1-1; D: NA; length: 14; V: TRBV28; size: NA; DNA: TGTGCCAGCGGCCAGGCTTCCTTGAACACTGAAGCTTTCTTT; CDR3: CASGQASLNTEAFF
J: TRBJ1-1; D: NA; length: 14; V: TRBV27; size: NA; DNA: TGTGCCAGCAGTTTCGCGGGACTTTCAACTGAAGCTTTCTTT; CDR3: CASSFAGLSTEAFF
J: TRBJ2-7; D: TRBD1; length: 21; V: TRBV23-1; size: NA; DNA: TGCGCCAGCAGTCAATCGAGAGGGGGGGTGTTACCCGGGACAGGGATCTACGAGCAGTACTTC; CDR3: CASSQSRGGVLPGTGIYEQYF